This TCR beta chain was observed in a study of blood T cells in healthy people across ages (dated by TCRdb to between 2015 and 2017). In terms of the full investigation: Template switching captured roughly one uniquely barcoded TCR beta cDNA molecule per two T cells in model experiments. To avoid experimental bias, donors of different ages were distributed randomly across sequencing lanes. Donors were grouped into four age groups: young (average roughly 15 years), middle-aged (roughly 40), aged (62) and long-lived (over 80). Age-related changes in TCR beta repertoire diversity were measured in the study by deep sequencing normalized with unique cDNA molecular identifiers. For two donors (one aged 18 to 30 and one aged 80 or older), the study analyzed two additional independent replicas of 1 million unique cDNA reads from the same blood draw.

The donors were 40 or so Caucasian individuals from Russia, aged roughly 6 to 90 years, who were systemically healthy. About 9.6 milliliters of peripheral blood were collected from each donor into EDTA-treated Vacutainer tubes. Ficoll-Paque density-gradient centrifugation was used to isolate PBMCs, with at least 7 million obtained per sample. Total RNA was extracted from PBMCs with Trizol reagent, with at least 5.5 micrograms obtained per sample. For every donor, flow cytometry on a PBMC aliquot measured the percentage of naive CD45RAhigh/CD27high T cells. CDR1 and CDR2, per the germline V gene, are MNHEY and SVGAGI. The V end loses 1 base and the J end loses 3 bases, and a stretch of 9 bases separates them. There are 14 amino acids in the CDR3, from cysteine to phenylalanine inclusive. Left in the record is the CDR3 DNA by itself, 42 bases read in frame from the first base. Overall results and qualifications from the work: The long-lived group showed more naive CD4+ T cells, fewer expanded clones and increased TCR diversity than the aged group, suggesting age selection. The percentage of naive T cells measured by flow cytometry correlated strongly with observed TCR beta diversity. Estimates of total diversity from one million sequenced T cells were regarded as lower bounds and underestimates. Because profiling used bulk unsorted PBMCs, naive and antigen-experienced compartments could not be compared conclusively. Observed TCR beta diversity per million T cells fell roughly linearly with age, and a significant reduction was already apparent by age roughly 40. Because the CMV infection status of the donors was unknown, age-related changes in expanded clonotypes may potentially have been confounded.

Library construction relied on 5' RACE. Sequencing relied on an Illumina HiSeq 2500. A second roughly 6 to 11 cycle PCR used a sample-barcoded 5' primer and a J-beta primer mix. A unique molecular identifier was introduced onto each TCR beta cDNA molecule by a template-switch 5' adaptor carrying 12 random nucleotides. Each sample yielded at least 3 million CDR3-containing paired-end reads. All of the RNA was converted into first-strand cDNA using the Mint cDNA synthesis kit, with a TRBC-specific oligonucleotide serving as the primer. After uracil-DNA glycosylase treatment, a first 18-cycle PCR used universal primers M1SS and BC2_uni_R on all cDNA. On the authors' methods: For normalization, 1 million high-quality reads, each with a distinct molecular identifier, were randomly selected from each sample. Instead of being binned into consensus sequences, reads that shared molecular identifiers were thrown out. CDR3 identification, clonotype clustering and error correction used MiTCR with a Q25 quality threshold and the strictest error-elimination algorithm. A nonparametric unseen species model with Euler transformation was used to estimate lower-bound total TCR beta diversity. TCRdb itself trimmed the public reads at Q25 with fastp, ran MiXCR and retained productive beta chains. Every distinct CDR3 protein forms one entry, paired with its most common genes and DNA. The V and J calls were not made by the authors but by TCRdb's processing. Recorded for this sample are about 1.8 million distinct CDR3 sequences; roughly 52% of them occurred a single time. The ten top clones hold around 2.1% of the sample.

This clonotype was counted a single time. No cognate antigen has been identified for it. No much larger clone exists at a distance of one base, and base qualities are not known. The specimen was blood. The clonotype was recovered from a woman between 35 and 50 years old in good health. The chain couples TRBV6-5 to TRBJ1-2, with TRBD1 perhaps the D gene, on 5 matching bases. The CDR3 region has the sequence CASSYWGGDYGYTF. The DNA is TGTGCCAGCAGTTACTGGGGGGGGGACTATGGCTACACCTTC.